Many counts were recorded for the clone carrying this T cell receptor beta chain. Its antigen is unknown. A single base separates this from a much larger clone, so it may be a read error. Other nucleotide sequences in the sample specify the same CDR3. Original processing methods: What underpinned the distant-metastasis classifier for papillary thyroid cancer was the set of CDR3 differences across clinicopathological groups. TCRdb called clones again from the PCR reads with MiXCR. The authors' filters were not applied to this entry. The sample carries more than 8,000 clones, about 45% recorded once. CDR3 size: 14 residues. CDR1 is MNHNS, CDR2 SASEGT, per germline. Trimming took off 6 bases at V and 10 bases at J, with 18 bases between the two ends. The data stem from a study of metastatic and nonmetastatic thyroid tumors. The wider study: The authors compared repertoires across blood and tumor or nodule tissue from malignant and benign thyroid patients. General study results and limits: It was reported that TCR beta diversity was significantly higher in malignant thyroid tumors than benign nodules, in blood and tumor.

There were no patients who had received any treatment before thyroid surgery. The source material was tumor tissue. The clonotype was recovered from a male donor with papillary thyroid cancer or a benign thyroid nodule (not recorded which). Some clones in this sample may be carry-over from other donors' samples. V usage is TRBV6-1 and J usage is TRBJ1-4; possible D gene TRBD1, 5 bases. The CDR3 is CASSNRGDRRKLFF. The CDR3 region has the DNA TGTGCCAGCAGCAACCGGGGCGATCGTCGAAAACTGTTTTTT.